A single sample gave rise to the 2 T cell receptor beta chains below, sequenced in a study of metastatic and nonmetastatic thyroid tumors. Using MiXCR, TCRdb reanalyzed the PCR reads. Of roughly 32,000 clones listed, under 8% are singletons. Thyroid surgery had not been preceded by any treatment in any patient. Sequencing was done on a sample of blood. These receptors were obtained from a female donor with papillary thyroid cancer or a benign thyroid nodule (not recorded which). Some clones in this sample may be carry-over from other donors' samples.

In this sample, this clone turned up many times. The chain is built from TRBV20-1 and TRBJ2-2; TRBD2 matches at 9 bases. The CDR3 covers 14 residues. Trimming cost V 4 bases and J 7 bases; bases outside gene matches: 7. In germline, CDR1 is DFQATT, CDR2 SNEGSKA (reference sequence). This CDR3 reads CSAIAGGIDGELFF. In DNA form, the CDR3 reads TGCAGTGCTATCGCGGGAGGGATTGACGGGGAGCTGTTTTTT.

This clone was seen many times. The chain joins TRBV20-1 to TRBJ2-1; TRBD2 matches at 9 bases. Germline CDR1 DFQATT, CDR2 SNEGSKA (reference sequence). The CDR3 totals 16 residues. V shed 0 bases and J 2 bases; nucleotides not matched to a gene: 5. CDR3 protein: CSARDRVAGAYNEQFF. CDR3 bases: TGCAGTGCTAGAGATCGGGTAGCGGGGGCCTACAATGAGCAGTTCTTC.